The text below deals with one T cell receptor beta chain. V lost 0 bases, J lost 6 bases, and 9 bases lay in between. From germline, CDR1 is GTSNPN and CDR2 SVGIG (reference sequence). The length of the CDR3 is 13 residues. This sample was taken from a study of control samples from healthy donors and cancer patients. TCRdb's table, derived via immunoSEQ multiplex PCR, lists solely in-frame clones and lacks some. The repertoire holds tens of thousands of clones, about 88% seen once, with 5.5% to 7.5% in the top ten. This TCR derives from a man between 50 and 59 years old in good health. The chain combines TRBV30 with TRBJ2-1, with D tentatively TRBD2 (5 bases). What was sequenced was blood. The chain's CDR3 is CAWSVTAGNEQFF. In nucleotides, the CDR3 is TGTGCCTGGAGTGTAACGGCGGGCAATGAGCAGTTCTTC.